The following is a TCR beta chain sequence with its context. The antigen remains unidentified. Between the trimmed V and J ends, which lost 0 bases and 1 base, there was a span of 9 bases. Germline values: CDR1 MNHEY, CDR2 SVGAGI. CDR3 length: 15 amino acids. The assay was run at deep level. Sequencing was performed with immunoSEQ multiplex PCR; in TCRdb, only in-frame clones are kept and a portion is missing. The sample contains about 2 million clones, 90% to 95% of which appear only once. The sample is drawn from a study of shared clonotypes between healthy human individuals. Study results and caveats: Clonotype sharing among the donors was expected to vary with sequencing depth.

This TCR derives from a man between 18 and 29 years old in good health. The chain employs TRBV6-5 and TRBJ1-1; the D is unclear. Sequenced input: naive CD4+ T cells sorted from blood. Subset of the sample: CD45RA+ positively selected. The CDR3 DNA is TGTGCCAGCAGTTACTCGCGGAGGAAGAACACTGAAGCTTTCTTT. It translates to CASSYSRRKNTEAFF.